This T cell receptor (beta chain) was captured in a study of liver allograft versus peripheral blood T cells. Study context: Recipients' peripheral blood served as the comparator for T cell receptor repertoires in transplanted livers.

There are 8 residues in the CDR3. Germline CDR1 SQVTM, CDR2 ANQGSEA. V lost 7 bases to trimming and J lost 10 bases, with 7 bases between them. Notes on the study in general: Repertoires of T cell receptors in liver allografts reportedly differed from peripheral blood repertoires.

A remark on this clonotype: Its target is not known.

TCRdb re-derived calls from the reads in MiXCR, one entry per CDR3 protein. In the table there are fewer than 700 distinct CDR3 sequences, approximately 16% of which are singletons. V and J are TRBV29-1 and TRBJ1-2; D remains unclear. This TCR was recovered from a human patient who had a liver transplant. Some of these T cells may belong to the graft donor. The CDR3 loop reads CSARAYTF. For the CDR3, the DNA is TGCAGCGCCCGGGCCTACACCTTC.